A single T cell receptor beta chain is shown here with its context. Authors' methods: How many nucleated cells were present was estimated from reference gene primer amplification. TCRdb keeps only in-frame clones here, not all; method: immunoSEQ multiplex PCR. V and J calls and clone size are copied from that table; D and trimming were computed from the DNA. The sample lists some 250,000 clones; around 90% were seen once. The data belong to a study of blood T cell repertoires in COVID-19. V trimming: 10 bases; J trimming: 2 bases; junction bases outside the gene matches: 7. The CDR3 is 13 amino acids. Germline CDR1 is MDHEN and CDR2 is SYDVKM.

This clonotype was obtained from a human donor in a cohort sampled during active COVID-19. This chain links TRBV28 with TRBJ1-2; 7 nucleotides line up with TRBD1. What was sequenced was peripheral blood. This CDR3 is CATATGPNYGYTF. CDR3 in DNA: TGTGCCACCGCGACAGGGCCCAACTATGGCTACACCTTC.